This T cell receptor (beta chain) was captured by sequencing in a study of blood T cell repertoires in COVID-19. Overall study context: COVID-19 samples from acute and convalescent phases originated in the United States, Italy and Spain. The analysed material was cDNA or gDNA that came from T cells, B-cell-depleted T cells, or PBMCs.

CDR3 length equals 11 residues. The germline CDR1 and CDR2 sequences are MDHEN and SYDVKM. With 7 bases removed from V and 2 bases from J, the gap between germline ends came to 5 bases. This clone appeared a few times. Original handling: Estimates of nucleated cell counts were drawn from the amplification of reference gene primers. Using immunoSEQ multiplex PCR, the repertoire was profiled, and TCRdb retains in-frame clones only, with some absent. V, J and clone size derive from that table, while D and trimming were established from the DNA sequence. The repertoire consists of a few hundred thousand clones, with roughly 86% occurring once and the leading ten covering around 8%.

Sequencing was done on a sample of peripheral blood. This receptor was obtained from a woman in her 50s who had recovered from COVID-19. The chain joins TRBV28 to TRBJ1-2; the D is unclear. In DNA form, the CDR3 reads TGTGCCAGCATGGCCAACTATGGCTACACCTTC. Translated: CASMANYGYTF.